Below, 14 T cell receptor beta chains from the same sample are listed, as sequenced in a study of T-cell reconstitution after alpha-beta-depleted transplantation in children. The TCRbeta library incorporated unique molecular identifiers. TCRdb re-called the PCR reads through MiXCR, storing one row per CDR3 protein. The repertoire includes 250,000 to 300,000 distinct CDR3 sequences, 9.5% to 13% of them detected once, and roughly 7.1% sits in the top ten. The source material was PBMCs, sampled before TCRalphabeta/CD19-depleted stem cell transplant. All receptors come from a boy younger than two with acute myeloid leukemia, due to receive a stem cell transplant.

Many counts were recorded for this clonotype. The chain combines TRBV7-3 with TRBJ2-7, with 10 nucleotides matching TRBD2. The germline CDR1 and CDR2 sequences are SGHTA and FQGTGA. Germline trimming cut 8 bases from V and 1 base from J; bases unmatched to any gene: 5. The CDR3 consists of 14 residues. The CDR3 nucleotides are TGTGCCAGCGCAGTAGCGGGAGGTTCCTACGAGCAGTACTTC. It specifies CASAVAGGSYEQYF.

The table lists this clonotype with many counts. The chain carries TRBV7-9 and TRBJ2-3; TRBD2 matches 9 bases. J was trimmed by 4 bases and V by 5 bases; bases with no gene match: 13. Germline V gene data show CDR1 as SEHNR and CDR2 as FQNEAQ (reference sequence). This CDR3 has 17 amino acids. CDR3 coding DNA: TGTGCCAGCAGCCCCCAAATTAGCGGGAGCGGGGCAGATACGCAGTATTTT. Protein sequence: CASSPQISGSGADTQYF.

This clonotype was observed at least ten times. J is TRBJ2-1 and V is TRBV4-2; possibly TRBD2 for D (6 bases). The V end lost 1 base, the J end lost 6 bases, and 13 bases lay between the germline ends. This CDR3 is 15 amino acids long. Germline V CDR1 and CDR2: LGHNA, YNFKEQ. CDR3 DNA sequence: TGTGCCAGCAGCCAAGGGCCGGGAGTGGGCAATGAGCAGTTCTTC. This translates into CASSQGPGVGNEQFF.

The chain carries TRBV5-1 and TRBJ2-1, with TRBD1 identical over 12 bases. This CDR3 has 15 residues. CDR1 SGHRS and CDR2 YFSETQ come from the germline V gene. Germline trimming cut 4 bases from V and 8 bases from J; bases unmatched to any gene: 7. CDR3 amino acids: CASSRRDRGLHEQFF. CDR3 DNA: TGCGCCAGCAGCCGCCGGGACAGGGGGCTTCATGAGCAGTTCTTC.

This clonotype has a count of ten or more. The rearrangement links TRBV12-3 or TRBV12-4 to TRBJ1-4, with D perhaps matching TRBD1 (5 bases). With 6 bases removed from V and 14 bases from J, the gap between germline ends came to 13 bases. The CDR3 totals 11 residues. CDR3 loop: CASSPDRRLFF. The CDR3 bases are TGTGCCAGCAGCCCTGACAGACGCCTGTTTTTT.

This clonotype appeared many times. The CDR3 DNA reads as TGTGCCAGCAGGCTACAGGGTCTAGCCTATAATTCACCCCTCCACTTT. Translation: CASRLQGLAYNSPLHF. This chain joins TRBV6-5 and TRBJ1-6, with a weak D call TRBD1 (6 bases). Germline CDR1 is MNHEY and CDR2 is SVGAGI. The CDR3 contains 16 residues. Trimming took off 6 bases at V and 2 bases at J, with 14 bases between the two ends.

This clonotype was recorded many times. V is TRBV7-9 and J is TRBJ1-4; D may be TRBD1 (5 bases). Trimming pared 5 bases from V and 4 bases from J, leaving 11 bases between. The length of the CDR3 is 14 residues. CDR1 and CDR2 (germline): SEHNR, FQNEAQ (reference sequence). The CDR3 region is CASSRTGVNEKLFF. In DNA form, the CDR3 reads TGTGCCAGCAGCCGGACGGGGGTTAATGAAAAACTGTTTTTT.

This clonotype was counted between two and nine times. In DNA, the CDR3 is TGTGCCAGCAGGCTACGGGGACTAGCGGACAATGAGCAGTTCTTC. Translated, it gives CASRLRGLADNEQFF. The chain links TRBV12-3 or TRBV12-4 to TRBJ2-1; 11 bases map to TRBD2. J was trimmed by 5 bases and V by 6 bases; bases with no gene match: 6. The CDR3 consists of 15 residues.

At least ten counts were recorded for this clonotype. CDR3 nucleotides: TGTGCCAGCAGCCCAACAGGAGCCAAAAACATTCAGTACTTC. Its protein product is CASSPTGAKNIQYF. This rearrangement joins TRBV9 to TRBJ2-4, with D possibly matching TRBD1 (5 bases). The V gene's germline CDR1 is SGDLS and CDR2 YYNGEE. The CDR3 totals 14 residues. Deletions cut 4 bases from V and 0 bases from J, with 8 bases between.

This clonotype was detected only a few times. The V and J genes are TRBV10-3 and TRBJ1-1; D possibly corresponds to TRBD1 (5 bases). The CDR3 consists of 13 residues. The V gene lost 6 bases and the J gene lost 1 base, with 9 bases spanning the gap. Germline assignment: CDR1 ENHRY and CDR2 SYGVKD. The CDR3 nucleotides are TGTGCCATCAGCCCTGGACAGAACACTGAAGCTTTCTTT. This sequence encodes CAISPGQNTEAFF.

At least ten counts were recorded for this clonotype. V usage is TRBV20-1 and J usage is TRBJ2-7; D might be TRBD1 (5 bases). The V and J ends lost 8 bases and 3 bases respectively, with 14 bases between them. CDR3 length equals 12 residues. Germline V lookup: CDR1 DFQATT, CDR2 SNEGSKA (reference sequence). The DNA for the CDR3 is TGCAGTACTACAGGAAGGTACTACGAGCAGTACTTC. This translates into CSTTGRYYEQYF.

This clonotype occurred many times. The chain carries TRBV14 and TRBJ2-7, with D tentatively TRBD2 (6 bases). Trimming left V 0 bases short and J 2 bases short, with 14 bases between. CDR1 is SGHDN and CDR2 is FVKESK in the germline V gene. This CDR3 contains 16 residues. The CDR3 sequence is CASSQDPWRGAYEQYF. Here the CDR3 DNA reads TGTGCCAGCAGCCAAGATCCCTGGCGGGGAGCCTACGAGCAGTACTTC.

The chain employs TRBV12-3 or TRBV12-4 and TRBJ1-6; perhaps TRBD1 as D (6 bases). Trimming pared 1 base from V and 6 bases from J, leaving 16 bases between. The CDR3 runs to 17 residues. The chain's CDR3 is CASSLDPWTVTNSPLHF. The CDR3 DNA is TGTGCCAGCAGTTTAGACCCCTGGACAGTTACTAATTCACCCCTCCACTTT.

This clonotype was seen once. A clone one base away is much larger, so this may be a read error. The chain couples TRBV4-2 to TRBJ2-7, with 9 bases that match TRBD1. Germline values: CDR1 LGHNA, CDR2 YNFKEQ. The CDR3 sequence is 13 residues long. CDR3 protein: CASSTGGADDQYF. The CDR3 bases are TGTGCCAGCAGCACAGGGGGCGCGGACGACCAGTACTTC.